Listed below are T cell receptor beta chains from one sample, sequenced in a study of control samples from healthy donors and cancer patients. Here immunoSEQ multiplex PCR was the method, and the copy in TCRdb shows in-frame clones only, minus some. The sample has 130,000 to 150,000 clones, 80% to 95% seen once. Sample: blood. The receptor set was obtained from a young man in good health. Each CDR3 is given without its conserved first and last residue. Each record gives: CDR3 protein, J gene, V gene.

CDR3: ATDFTGAGEKLF
J: TRBJ1-4
V: TRBV9

CDR3: ASGSWDSHYEQY
J: TRBJ2-7
V: TRBV12-5

CDR3: ASSYQRGRTDTQY
J: TRBJ2-3
V: TRBV6-5

CDR3: ASSVGTGVSTEAF
J: TRBJ1-1
V: TRBV9

CDR3: ASSDVGYGYT
J: TRBJ1-2
V: TRBV2

CDR3: ASSTRLAGPSGELF
J: TRBJ2-2
V: TRBV19

CDR3: ASSQAGRMNTEAF
J: TRBJ1-1
V: TRBV3-1/TRBV3-2

CDR3: ASSGYRGSYEQY
J: TRBJ2-7
V: TRBV27

CDR3: ASSGGTSGKRNTQY
J: TRBJ2-3
V: TRBV5-6

CDR3: ASIGRGYT
J: TRBJ1-2
V: TRBV19

CDR3: ASSQKGRGQGTRAEAF
J: TRBJ1-1
V: TRBV7-2

CDR3: ASSLDYGYT
J: TRBJ1-2
V: TRBV28

CDR3: ASSSTGLAGGEQF
J: TRBJ2-1
V: TRBV11-2

CDR3: ASSATSGSPQY
J: TRBJ2-3
V: TRBV9

CDR3: ASSLKMNTGELF
J: TRBJ2-2
V: TRBV7-2